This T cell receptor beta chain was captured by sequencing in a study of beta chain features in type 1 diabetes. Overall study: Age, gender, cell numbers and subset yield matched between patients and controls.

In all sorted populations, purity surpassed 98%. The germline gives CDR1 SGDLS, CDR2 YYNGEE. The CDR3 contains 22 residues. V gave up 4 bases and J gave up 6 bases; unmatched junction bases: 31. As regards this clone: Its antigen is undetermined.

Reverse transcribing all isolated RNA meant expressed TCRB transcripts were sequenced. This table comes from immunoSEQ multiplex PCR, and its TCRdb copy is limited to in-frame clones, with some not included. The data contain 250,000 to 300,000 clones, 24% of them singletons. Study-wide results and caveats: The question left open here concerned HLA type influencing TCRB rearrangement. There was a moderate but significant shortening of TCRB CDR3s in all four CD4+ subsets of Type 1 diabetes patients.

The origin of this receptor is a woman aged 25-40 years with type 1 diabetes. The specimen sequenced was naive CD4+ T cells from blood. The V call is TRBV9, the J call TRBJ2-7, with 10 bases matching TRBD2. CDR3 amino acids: CASSIGTDIPSSGGLRDLEQYF. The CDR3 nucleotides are TGTGCCAGCAGCATCGGGACCGATATACCTTCTAGCGGGGGACTAAGGGATCTCGAGCAGTACTTC.